Shown below are 12 T cell receptor beta chains from a single sample sequenced in a study of T cell repertoires in cytomegalovirus infection. TCRdb fed the reads into MiXCR, producing one record per CDR3 protein. This sample carries around 190,000 distinct CDR3 sequences, over 13% of them seen once, and the ten largest clones take around 27%. Sequencing used PBMCs. All receptors derive from a human donor in good health (CMV status not recorded). Some clones in this sample may be carry-over from other donors' samples.

CDR3 protein: CASSQDPGREQFF. The CDR3 DNA is TGTGCCAGCAGCCAAGACCCCGGCAGGGAGCAGTTCTTC. This rearrangement joins TRBV11-1 to TRBJ2-1; the D is unclear. The length of the CDR3 is 13 residues. The germline V and J ends were trimmed by 5 bases and 10 bases, with 15 bases remaining between them. Germline V CDR1 and CDR2: SGHAT, FQDESV (reference sequence). Combining the CDR3 with reference TRBV11-1 and TRBJ2-1 gives the whole variable domain EAEVAQSPRYKITEKSQAVAFWCDPISGHATLYWYRQILGQGPELLVQFQDESVVDDSQLPKDRFSAERLKGVDSTLKIQPAELGDSAMYLCASSQDPGREQFFGPGTRLTVL.

Many counts were recorded for this clonotype. This sequence joins TRBV28 and TRBJ1-2; 7 nucleotides align to TRBD1. After removal of 5 bases from V and 0 bases from J, the junction contained 9 bases not matched to a gene. Germline V gives CDR1 MDHEN, CDR2 SYDVKM. This CDR3 is built from 16 residues. The DNA for the CDR3 is TGTGCCAGCAGTATATTCGGGACAGCAGCTAACTATGGCTACACCTTC. This gives the protein CASSIFGTAANYGYTF.

This clonotype was observed at least ten times. The rearrangement joins TRBV6-2 or TRBV6-3 to TRBJ2-7, with D perhaps matching TRBD2 (7 bases). Trimming stripped 2 bases from V and 8 bases from J, with 25 bases between. The CDR3 sequence is 17 residues long. Germline CDR1 reads MNHEY; CDR2 reads SVGEGT. CDR3 amino acids: CASSYGAGSARDMQQYF. CDR3 nucleotide sequence: TGTGCCAGCAGTTACGGAGCGGGGAGTGCGCGGGACATGCAGCAGTACTTC.

This clonotype showed up many times. CDR3 sequence (DNA): TGTGCCAGCAGTTACTCCGTCTCGCAAGAGACCCAGTACTTC. Translated, it gives CASSYSVSQETQYF. The chain has TRBV6-2 or TRBV6-3 and TRBJ2-5; D is ambiguous. This CDR3 region has 14 residues. The V end was cut by 0 bases, the J end by 2 bases, with 7 bases between. Germline assignment: CDR1 MNHEY and CDR2 SVGEGT.

This chain uses TRBV19 with TRBJ2-6; TRBD2 agrees at 9 bases. With V trimmed by 3 bases and J by 0 bases, 6 bases remained unmatched. This CDR3 comprises 18 residues. The germline CDR1 and CDR2 sequences are LNHDA and SQIVND (reference sequence). In nucleotides, the CDR3 is TGTGCCAGTAGTATCAGCGGGAGGTCGCTCTCTGGGGCCAACGTCCTGACTTTC. This gives the protein CASSISGRSLSGANVLTF.

The chain uses TRBV24-1 and TRBJ2-5; D unclear. Trimming pared 0 bases from V and 2 bases from J, leaving 9 bases between. This CDR3 is 15 amino acids long. CDR1 is KGHDR and CDR2 is SFDVKD in the germline V gene. The CDR3 reads CATSDLSTEQETQYF. For the CDR3, the DNA is TGTGCCACCAGTGATTTGAGCACGGAACAAGAGACCCAGTACTTC.

This clonotype was recorded many times. This chain connects TRBV30 to TRBJ1-3; TRBD1 agrees at 9 bases. CDR1 is GTSNPN, CDR2 SVGIG, per germline (reference sequence). The trim removed 5 bases at V and 5 bases at J, leaving 10 bases unmatched. CDR3 length equals 15 residues. The CDR3, as DNA: TGTGCCTGGGCTCTGGGACAGGGCGGGCGAAACACCATATATTTT. It specifies CAWALGQGGRNTIYF.

V and J are TRBV5-4 and TRBJ1-1, with a tentative D call TRBD1 (5 bases). The germline gives CDR1 SGHNT, CDR2 YYREEE (reference sequence). The CDR3 totals 13 residues. The germline V and J ends were trimmed by 3 bases and 10 bases, with 16 bases remaining between them. CDR3 region: CASSSPRDSGAFF. The CDR3 DNA reads as TGTGCCAGCAGCTCCCCGCGGGACTCGGGAGCTTTCTTT. The whole variable domain, remainder taken from reference TRBV5-4 and TRBJ1-1, is ETGVTQSPTHLIKTRGQQVTLRCSSQSGHNTVSWYQQALGQGPQFIFQYYREEENGRGNFPPRFSGLQFPNYSSELNVNALELDDSALYLCASSSPRDSGAFFGQGTRLTVV.

This clonotype occurred many times. V gene TRBV23-1 combines with J gene TRBJ2-5; a weak D match, TRBD1 (6 bases). TRBV23-1 is known as an ORF, though its function is uncertain. The CDR3 extends over 15 amino acids. The V end was cut by 8 bases, the J end by 2 bases, with 18 bases between. The CDR3 region is CASQGGGRAQETQYF. Here the CDR3 DNA reads TGCGCCAGCCAAGGGGGTGGCAGAGCTCAAGAGACCCAGTACTTC.

This clonotype was recorded once. CDR3 residues: CSVGVGINYGYTF. The CDR3 region has the DNA TGCAGCGTTGGGGTAGGGATTAACTATGGCTACACCTTC. The rearrangement links TRBV29-1 to TRBJ1-2; D unclear. V shed 4 bases and J shed 1 base, with 10 bases lying between them. This CDR3 region has 13 residues. Germline V lookup: CDR1 SQVTM, CDR2 ANQGSEA.

The chain employs TRBV15 and TRBJ1-2; TRBD1 might be the D (6 bases). CDR3 length: 16 amino acids. Trimming took 0 bases from V and 0 from J, leaving 11 bases between them. CDR1 is LNHNV and CDR2 is YYDKDF in the germline V gene (reference sequence). The chain's CDR3 is CATSREGRGSNYGYTF. The CDR3 DNA reads as TGTGCCACCAGCAGAGAAGGCAGGGGATCTAACTATGGCTACACCTTC.

This chain uses TRBV5-1 with TRBJ1-6; D unresolved. V was clipped by 8 bases and J by 8 bases, with 14 bases between them. This CDR3 spans 13 amino acids. The germline V gene encodes CDR1 SGHRS and CDR2 YFSETQ. CDR3 nucleotides: TGCGCCAGTAGGACCAAGGAGGATTCACCCCTCCACTTT. Protein product: CASRTKEDSPLHF. The complete variable domain, with remaining parts taken from reference TRBV5-1 and TRBJ1-6, reads KAGVTQTPRYLIKTRGQQVTLSCSPISGHRSVSWYQQTPGQGLQFLFEYFSETQRNKGNFPGRFSGRQFSNSRSEMNVSTLELGDSALYLCASRTKEDSPLHFGNGTRLTVT.